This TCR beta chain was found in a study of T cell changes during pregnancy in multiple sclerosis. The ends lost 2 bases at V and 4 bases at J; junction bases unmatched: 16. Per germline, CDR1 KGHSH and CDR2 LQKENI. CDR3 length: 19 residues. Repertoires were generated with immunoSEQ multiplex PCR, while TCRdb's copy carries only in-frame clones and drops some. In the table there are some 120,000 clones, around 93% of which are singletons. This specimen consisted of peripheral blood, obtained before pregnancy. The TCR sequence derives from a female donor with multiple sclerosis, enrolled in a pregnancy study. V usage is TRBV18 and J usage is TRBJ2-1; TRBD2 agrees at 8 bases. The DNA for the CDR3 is TGTGCCAGCTCACCAAGGCCTAGCGGGTCTTCGGTCCCTTACAATGAGCAGTTCTTC. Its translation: CASSPRPSGSSVPYNEQFF.